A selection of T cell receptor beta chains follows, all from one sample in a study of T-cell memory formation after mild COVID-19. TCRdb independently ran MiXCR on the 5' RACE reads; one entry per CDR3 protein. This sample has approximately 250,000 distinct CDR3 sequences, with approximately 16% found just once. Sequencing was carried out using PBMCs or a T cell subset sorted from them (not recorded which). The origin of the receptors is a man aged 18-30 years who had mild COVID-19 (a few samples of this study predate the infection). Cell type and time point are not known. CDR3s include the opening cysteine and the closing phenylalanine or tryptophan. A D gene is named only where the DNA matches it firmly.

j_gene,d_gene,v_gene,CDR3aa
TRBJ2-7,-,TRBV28,CASGGFDEQYF
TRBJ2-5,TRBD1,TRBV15,CATSRGGTGQVGTQYF
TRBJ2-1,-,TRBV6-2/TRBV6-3,CATTLGGANEQFF
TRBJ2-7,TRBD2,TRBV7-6,CASSPMGSGASYEQYF
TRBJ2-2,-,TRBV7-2,CASSLPSGSGELFF
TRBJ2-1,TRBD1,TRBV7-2,CASSRPRGTFNEQFF
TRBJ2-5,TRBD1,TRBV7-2,CASSLGGRGIQETQYF
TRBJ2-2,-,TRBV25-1,CASSEFGTGLTGELFF
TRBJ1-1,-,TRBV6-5,CASSAARVRSTEAFF
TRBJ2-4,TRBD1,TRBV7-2,CASSTGTGSGNIQYF
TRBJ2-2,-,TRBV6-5,CASSYSTGELFF
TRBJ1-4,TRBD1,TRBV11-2,CASSLRGTVLEKLFF
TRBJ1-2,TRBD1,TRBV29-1,CSVEVGRSRTGDGYTF
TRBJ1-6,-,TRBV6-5,CASRAVQGRGNSPLHF
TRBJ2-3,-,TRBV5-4,CASSRKDPTDTQYF
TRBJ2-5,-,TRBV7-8,CASSLRKASAYQETQYF
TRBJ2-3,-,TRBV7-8,CASSLRGGGISSTDTQYF
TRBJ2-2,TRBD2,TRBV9,CASSSGLAGFTGELFF
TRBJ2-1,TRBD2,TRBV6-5,CASSHPGGATYNEQFF
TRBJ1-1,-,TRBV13,CASSLKDWTEAFF
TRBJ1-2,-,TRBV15,CATSRDATGYTF
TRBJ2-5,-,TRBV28,CASSLPAWGRVEETQYF
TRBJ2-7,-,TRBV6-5,CASSYSIRGAGNEQYF
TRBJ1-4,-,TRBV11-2,CASSPGRTPEKLFF
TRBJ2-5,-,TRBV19,CASSILGETQYF
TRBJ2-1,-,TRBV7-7,CASSLGPLGDEQFF
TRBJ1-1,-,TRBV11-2,CASSLATGAGHTEAFF
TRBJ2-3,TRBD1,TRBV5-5,CASSYGQGAGRGPHDTQYF
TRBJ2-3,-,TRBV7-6,CASSLVWGLTDTQYF
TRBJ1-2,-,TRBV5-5,CASSNRNTGYGYTF
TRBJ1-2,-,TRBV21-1,CASRDGSYGYTF
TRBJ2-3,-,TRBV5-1,CASSFFQGTDTQYF
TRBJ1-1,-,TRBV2,CASNERPVSTEAFF
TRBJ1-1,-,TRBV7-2,CASSFASGTEAFF
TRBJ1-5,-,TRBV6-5,CASSSGQPRHQPQHF
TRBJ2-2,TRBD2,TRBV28,CASSLGLAAYTGELFF
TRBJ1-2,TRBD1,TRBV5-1,CASSSFLTDRDRANGYTF
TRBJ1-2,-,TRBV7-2,CASSLGRLGGYGYTF
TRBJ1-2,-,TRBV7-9,CASSPELGYTF
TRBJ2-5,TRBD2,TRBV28,CASRILGGGAQYF
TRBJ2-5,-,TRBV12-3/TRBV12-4,CASSPGTPEGQETQYF
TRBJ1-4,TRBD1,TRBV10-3,CAISPGQTNEKLFF
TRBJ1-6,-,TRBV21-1,CASSIVRGGQRSPLHF
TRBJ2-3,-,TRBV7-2,CASSFSGPPGDTQYF
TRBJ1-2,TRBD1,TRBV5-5,CASSLQGTSYGYTF
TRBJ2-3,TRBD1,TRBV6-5,CASREGTGGTDTQYF